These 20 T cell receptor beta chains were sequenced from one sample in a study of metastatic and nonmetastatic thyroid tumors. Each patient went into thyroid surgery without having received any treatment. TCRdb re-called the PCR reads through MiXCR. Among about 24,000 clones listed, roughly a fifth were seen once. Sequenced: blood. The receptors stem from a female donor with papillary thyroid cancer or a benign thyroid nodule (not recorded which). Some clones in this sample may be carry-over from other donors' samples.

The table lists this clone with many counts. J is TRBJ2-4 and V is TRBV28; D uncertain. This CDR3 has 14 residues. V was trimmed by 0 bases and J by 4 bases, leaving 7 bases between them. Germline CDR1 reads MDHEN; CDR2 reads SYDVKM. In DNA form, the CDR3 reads TGTGCCAGCAGTTTATGGTGGGGAAAAAACATTCAGTACTTC. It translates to CASSLWWGKNIQYF.

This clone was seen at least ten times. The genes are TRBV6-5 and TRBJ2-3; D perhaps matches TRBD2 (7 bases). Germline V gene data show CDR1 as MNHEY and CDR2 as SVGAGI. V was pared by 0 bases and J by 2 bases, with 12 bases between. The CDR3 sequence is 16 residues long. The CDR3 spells CASSYSTGGLTDTQYF. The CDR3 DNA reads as TGTGCCAGCAGTTACTCAACGGGGGGCCTCACAGATACGCAGTATTTT.

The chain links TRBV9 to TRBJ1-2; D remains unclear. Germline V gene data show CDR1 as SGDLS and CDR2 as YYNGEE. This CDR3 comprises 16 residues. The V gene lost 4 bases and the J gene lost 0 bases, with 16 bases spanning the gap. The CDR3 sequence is CASSPLVHSSNYGYTF. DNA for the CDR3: TGTGCCAGCAGCCCACTGGTACACTCTTCTAACTATGGCTACACCTTC.

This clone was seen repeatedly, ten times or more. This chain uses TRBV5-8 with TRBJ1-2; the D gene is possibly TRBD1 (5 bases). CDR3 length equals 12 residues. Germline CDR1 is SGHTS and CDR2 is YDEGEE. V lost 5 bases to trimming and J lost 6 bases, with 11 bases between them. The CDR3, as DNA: TGTGCCAGCAGGGGGACTCTCGATGGCTACACCTTC. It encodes CASRGTLDGYTF.

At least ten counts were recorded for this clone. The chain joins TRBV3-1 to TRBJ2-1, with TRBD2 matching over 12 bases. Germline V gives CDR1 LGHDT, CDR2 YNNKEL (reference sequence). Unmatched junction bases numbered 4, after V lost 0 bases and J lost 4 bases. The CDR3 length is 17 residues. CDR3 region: CASSQEVGLAGYNEQFF. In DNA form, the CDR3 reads TGTGCCAGCAGCCAAGAAGTAGGACTAGCGGGGTACAATGAGCAGTTCTTC.

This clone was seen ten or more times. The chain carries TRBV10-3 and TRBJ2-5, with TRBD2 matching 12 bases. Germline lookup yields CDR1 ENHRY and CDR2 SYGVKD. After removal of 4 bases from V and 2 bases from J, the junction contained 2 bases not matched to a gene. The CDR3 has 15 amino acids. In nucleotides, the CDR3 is TGTGCCATCAGTGGAGGGACTAGCGGGCAAGAGACCCAGTACTTC. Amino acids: CAISGGTSGQETQYF.

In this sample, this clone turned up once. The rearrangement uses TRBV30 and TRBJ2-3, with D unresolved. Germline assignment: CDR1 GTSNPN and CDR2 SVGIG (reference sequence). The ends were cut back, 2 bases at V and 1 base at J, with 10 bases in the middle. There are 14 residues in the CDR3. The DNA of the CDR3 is TGTGCCTGGAGTCGAAACCTAGGCACAGATACGCAGTATTTT. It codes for CAWSRNLGTDTQYF.

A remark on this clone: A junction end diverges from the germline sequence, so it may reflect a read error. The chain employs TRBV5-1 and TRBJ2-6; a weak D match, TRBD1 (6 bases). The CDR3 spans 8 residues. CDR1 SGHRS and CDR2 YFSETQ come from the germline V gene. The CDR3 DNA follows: TGCGCCAGCAGCTCGAGGGGGTTC. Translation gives CASSSRGF.

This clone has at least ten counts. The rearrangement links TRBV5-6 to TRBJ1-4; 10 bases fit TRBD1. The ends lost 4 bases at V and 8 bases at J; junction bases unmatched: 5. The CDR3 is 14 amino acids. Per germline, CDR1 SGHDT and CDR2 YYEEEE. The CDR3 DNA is TGTGCCAGCAGCGGGACAGGGGAGGTCGAAAAACTGTTTTTT. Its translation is CASSGTGEVEKLFF.

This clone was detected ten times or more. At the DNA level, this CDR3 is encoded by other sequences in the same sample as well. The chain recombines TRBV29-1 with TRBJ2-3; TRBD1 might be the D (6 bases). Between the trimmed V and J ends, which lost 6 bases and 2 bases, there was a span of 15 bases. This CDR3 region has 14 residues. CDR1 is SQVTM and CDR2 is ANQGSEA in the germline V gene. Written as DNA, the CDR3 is TGCAGCGTCCCCCACAGGGTTGTCACAGATACGCAGTATTTT. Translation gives CSVPHRVVTDTQYF.

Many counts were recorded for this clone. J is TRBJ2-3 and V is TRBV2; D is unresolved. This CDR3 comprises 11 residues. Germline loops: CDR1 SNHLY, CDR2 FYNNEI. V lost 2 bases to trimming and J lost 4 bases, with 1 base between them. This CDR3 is CASSESDTQYF. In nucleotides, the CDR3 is TGTGCCAGCAGTGAATCAGATACGCAGTATTTT.

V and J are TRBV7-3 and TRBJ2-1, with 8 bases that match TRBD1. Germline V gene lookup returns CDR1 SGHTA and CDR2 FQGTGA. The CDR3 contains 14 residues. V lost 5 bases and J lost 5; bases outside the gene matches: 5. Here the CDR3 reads CASSTGQGHNEQFF. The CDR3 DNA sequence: TGTGCCAGCAGCACTGGACAGGGACACAATGAGCAGTTCTTC.

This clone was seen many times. The CDR3 sequence: CASSTWGGTQETQYF. The CDR3 DNA reads as TGTGCCAGCAGTACTTGGGGAGGGACTCAAGAGACCCAGTACTTC. The chain couples TRBV2 to TRBJ2-5, with 7 nucleotides matching TRBD2. CDR1 is SNHLY, CDR2 FYNNEI, per germline. This CDR3 comprises 15 residues. After removal of 5 bases from V and 2 bases from J, the junction contained 8 bases not matched to a gene.

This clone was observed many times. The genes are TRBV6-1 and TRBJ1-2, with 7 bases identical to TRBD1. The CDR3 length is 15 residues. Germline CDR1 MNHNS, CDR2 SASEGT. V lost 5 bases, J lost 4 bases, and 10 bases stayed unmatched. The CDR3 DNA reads TGTGCCAGCAGTCCCTCGACAGGGACCAGCTATGGCTACACCTTC. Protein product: CASSPSTGTSYGYTF.

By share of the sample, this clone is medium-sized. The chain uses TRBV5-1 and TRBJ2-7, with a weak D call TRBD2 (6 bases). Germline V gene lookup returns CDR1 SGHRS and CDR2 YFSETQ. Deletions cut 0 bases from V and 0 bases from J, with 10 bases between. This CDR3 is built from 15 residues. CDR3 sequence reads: CASSLVRGNSYEQYF. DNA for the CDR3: TGCGCCAGCAGCTTGGTCCGGGGGAACTCCTACGAGCAGTACTTC. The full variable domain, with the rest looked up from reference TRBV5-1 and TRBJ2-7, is KAGVTQTPRYLIKTRGQQVTLSCSPISGHRSVSWYQQTPGQGLQFLFEYFSETQRNKGNFPGRFSGRQFSNSRSEMNVSTLELGDSALYLCASSLVRGNSYEQYFGPGTRLTVT.

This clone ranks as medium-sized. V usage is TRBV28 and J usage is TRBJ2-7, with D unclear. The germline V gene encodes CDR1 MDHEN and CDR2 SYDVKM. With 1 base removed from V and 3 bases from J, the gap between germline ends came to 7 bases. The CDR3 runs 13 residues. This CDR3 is CASSLSPNYEQYF. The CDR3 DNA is TGTGCCAGCAGTTTATCTCCCAACTACGAGCAGTACTTC.

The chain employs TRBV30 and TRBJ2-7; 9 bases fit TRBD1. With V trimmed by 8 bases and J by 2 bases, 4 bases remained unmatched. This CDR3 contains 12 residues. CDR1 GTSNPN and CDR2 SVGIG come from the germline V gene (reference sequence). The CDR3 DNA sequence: TGTGCCGGGGACAGGGTGACCTACGAGCAGTACTTC. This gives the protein CAGDRVTYEQYF.

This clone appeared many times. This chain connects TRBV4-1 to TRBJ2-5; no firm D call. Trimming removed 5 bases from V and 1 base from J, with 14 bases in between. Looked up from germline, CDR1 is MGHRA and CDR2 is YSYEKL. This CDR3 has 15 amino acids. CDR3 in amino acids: CASSVRGPTQETQYF. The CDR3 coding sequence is TGCGCCAGCAGCGTCCGTGGGCCCACCCAAGAGACCCAGTACTTC.

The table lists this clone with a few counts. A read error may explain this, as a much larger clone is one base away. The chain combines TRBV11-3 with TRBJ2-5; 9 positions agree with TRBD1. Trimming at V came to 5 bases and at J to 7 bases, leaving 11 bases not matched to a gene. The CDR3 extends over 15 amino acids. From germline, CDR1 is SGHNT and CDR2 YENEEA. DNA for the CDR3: TGTGCCAGCAGCCCCTCTGGACAGGGGTATGGGACCCAGTACTTC. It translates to CASSPSGQGYGTQYF.

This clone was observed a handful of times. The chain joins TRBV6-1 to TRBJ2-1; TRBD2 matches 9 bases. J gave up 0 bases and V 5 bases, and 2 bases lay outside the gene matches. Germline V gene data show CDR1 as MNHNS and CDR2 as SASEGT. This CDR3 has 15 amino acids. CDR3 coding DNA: TGTGCCAGCAGTAAACTAGCGGGCTCCTACAATGAGCAGTTCTTC. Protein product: CASSKLAGSYNEQFF.